These T cell receptor beta chains were read from a single sample in a study of blood T cell repertoires in COVID-19. TCRdb keeps only in-frame clones here, not all; method: immunoSEQ multiplex PCR. The sample comprises about 240,000 clones, over 65% of which are singletons, and 3.3% rests with the top ten. Input material: peripheral blood. Every receptor here comes from a woman aged 80 or over with acute or convalescent COVID-19. Each CDR3 is given without its conserved first and last residue. The D gene is left open where the match is weak.

>TRBD1|TRBV7-2
ASSLGPGTANTEAF
>NA|TRBV11-3
ASSFEGTDTQY
>NA|TRBV29-1
SVERLGYGYT
>NA|TRBV9
ASSVGQSSYNEQF
>TRBD1|TRBV5-1
ASSPQGATGNTIY
>TRBD1|TRBV19
ASNRGDQPQH
>NA|TRBV6-5
ASSYSNIYNSPLH
>NA|TRBV11-2
ASSLEQGYGYT
>TRBD2|TRBV3-1/TRBV3-2
ASRGLGLYEQY
>TRBD1|TRBV27
ASSLMAGGVGRGTEAF
>NA|TRBV5-6
ASSFKQGEGIPGELF
>NA|TRBV2
ASSGGKSSYNEQF
>TRBD1|TRBV19
ASSETGAAAYGYT
>TRBD1|TRBV5-1
ASSAPGTGVGSYNEQF
>TRBD2|TRBV9
ASSVEVRTRQF
>TRBD2|TRBV5-1
ASSLGGGAADTQY
>NA|TRBV5-1
ASSFGGADTGELF
>NA|TRBV4-3
ASSQDRRDDDLYT
>TRBD2|TRBV7-9
ASRADFSGRAHSDTQY
>TRBD1|TRBV19
ASSIPRGGELF
>TRBD1|TRBV30
AWTGTGWNTEAF
>NA|TRBV18
ASSPQGDQPQH
>NA|TRBV11-1
ASSYTGGGGAF